Detailed here is one T cell receptor (beta chain). This sample was included in a study of blood T cell repertoires in COVID-19. Turning to the study itself: Nucleic acid was either cDNA or gDNA, and it came from T cells, B-cell-depleted T cells, or PBMCs.

The repertoire was sequenced with immunoSEQ multiplex PCR; TCRdb's copy has only in-frame clones and lacks some. The sample comprises fewer than 350,000 clones, roughly 85% of which are singletons, and roughly 4% rests with the top ten. Individuals aged about 18 to 89 years were recruited from 24 US areas. Clinical histories supplied by participants themselves formed the basis of cohort assignment. V lost 5 bases and J 4 bases, leaving 8 bases between the germline ends. The CDR3 runs to 13 residues. Germline V gene data show CDR1 as SGHTA and CDR2 as FQGTGA. The sample was PBMCs or T cells enriched from blood (not recorded which). The rearrangement links TRBV7-3 to TRBJ2-2; no clear D gene. This receptor was taken from a woman aged 40 to 49 with acute COVID-19. CDR3 protein: CASSRAVTGELFF. CDR3 nucleotide sequence: TGTGCCAGCAGCCGCGCGGTCACCGGGGAGCTGTTTTTT.